The 14 T cell receptor beta chains presented below share a single source sample, sequenced in a study of blood T cell repertoires in COVID-19. Data came from immunoSEQ multiplex PCR; TCRdb stores just in-frame clones and leaves some out. The repertoire holds roughly 350,000 clones, with under 95% as singletons. Sequenced input: PBMCs or T cells enriched from blood (not recorded which). The receptors were sampled from a woman aged 25 to 39 who had recovered from COVID-19.

The CDR3 bases are TGCGCCAGCACCGCCACCCAGCGCACCTCCTACAATGAGCAGTTCTTC. Protein sequence: CASTATQRTSYNEQFF. The genes are TRBV5-1 and TRBJ2-1, with no clear D. CDR3 length equals 16 residues. Germline V gene data show CDR1 as SGHRS and CDR2 as YFSETQ. V shed 6 bases and J shed 0 bases, with 16 bases lying between them.

The chain links TRBV18 to TRBJ2-1; 14 bases are shared with TRBD2. Germline CDR1 KGHSH, CDR2 LQKENI. V shed 3 bases, J shed 8 bases, and the junction held 6 bases outside the gene matches. This CDR3 is built from 16 residues. The CDR3 region is CASSPPTSGRVDEQFF. The CDR3 bases are TGTGCCAGCTCACCTCCGACTAGCGGGAGGGTGGATGAGCAGTTCTTC.

The rearrangement links TRBV9 to TRBJ2-1; 7 bases align to TRBD1. The CDR3 is 15 amino acids. Per the germline V gene, CDR1 is SGDLS and CDR2 is YYNGEE. Losses at the gene ends were 4 bases for V and 5 bases for J; bases not matched to a gene: 9. DNA for the CDR3: TGTGCCAGCAGCTTATCCGGGACAGCCAACAATGAGCAGTTCTTC. It translates to CASSLSGTANNEQFF.

This chain connects TRBV29-1 to TRBJ1-1; no clear D. Trimming shortened V by 5 bases and J by 6 bases, and 16 bases separated the two germline ends. CDR3 length equals 13 residues. Looked up from germline, CDR1 is SQVTM and CDR2 is ANQGSEA. CDR3 DNA sequence: TGCAGCGTTCTGGTACAGTTAAACGCTGAAGCTTTCTTT. Translated: CSVLVQLNAEAFF. The entire variable domain, with the rest obtained from reference TRBV29-1 and TRBJ1-1, is as follows: SAVISQKPSRDICQRGTSLTIQCQVDSQVTMMFWYRQQPGQSLTLIATANQGSEATYESGFVIDKFPISRPNLTFSTLTVSNMSPEDSSIYLCSVLVQLNAEAFFGQGTRLTVV.

This clone came up once. The rearrangement joins TRBV7-3 to TRBJ2-3; 16 bases are shared with TRBD2. In germline, CDR1 is SGHTA, CDR2 FQGTGA. V shed 4 bases, J shed 1 base, and the junction held 2 bases outside the gene matches. The CDR3 totals 17 residues. CDR3 region: CASSSGTSGGGTDTQYF. In nucleotides, the CDR3 is TGTGCCAGCAGCTCCGGGACTAGCGGGGGGGGCACAGATACGCAGTATTTT.

V and J are TRBV24-1 and TRBJ2-2; tentative D call: TRBD2 (6 bases). Germline V CDR1 and CDR2: KGHDR, SFDVKD. The CDR3 loop spans 13 amino acids. V lost 5 bases and J lost 6, with 9 bases in between. The CDR3, as DNA: TGTGCCACCAGTGGAGGAGGGGCCGGGGAGCTGTTTTTT. Translation gives CATSGGGAGELFF.

V is TRBV15 and J is TRBJ1-1; the D gene is possibly TRBD1 (5 bases). V dropped 0 bases and J dropped 1 base, with 12 bases sitting between them. Germline assignment: CDR1 LNHNV and CDR2 YYDKDF (reference sequence). This CDR3 is 16 amino acids long. CDR3 nucleotides: TGTGCCACCAGCAGAGATCGGGGGACTCCGAACACTGAAGCTTTCTTT. Amino acids: CATSRDRGTPNTEAFF.

The chain joins TRBV15 to TRBJ2-1; D is perhaps TRBD1 (6 bases). CDR3 size: 12 residues. V was pared by 1 base and J by 10 bases, with 8 bases between. CDR1 and CDR2 from the germline V gene are LNHNV and YYDKDF (reference sequence). The CDR3 nucleotides read TGTGCCACCAGCAGAGTTGGGGGCGAGCAGTTCTTC. Residues: CATSRVGGEQFF.

The V and J genes are TRBV2 and TRBJ1-1; the match to TRBD1 covers 8 bases. After removal of 7 bases from V and 11 bases from J, the junction contained 18 bases not matched to a gene. This CDR3 has 15 residues. Germline V gene data show CDR1 as SNHLY and CDR2 as FYNNEI. CDR3 nucleotide sequence: TGTGCCAGCACGGAGGAAGGCAGGGGGCGGTTCGCGGCTTTCTTT. Translation: CASTEEGRGRFAAFF.

The chain is built from TRBV4-2 and TRBJ2-1; D might be TRBD2 (6 bases). CDR3 length: 13 amino acids. Germline V gene lookup returns CDR1 LGHNA and CDR2 YNFKEQ. Trimming stripped 1 base from V and 8 bases from J, with 9 bases between. The CDR3 reads CASSQGLVHEQFF. The CDR3 DNA sequence: TGTGCCAGCAGCCAAGGACTAGTCCATGAGCAGTTCTTC.

The V and J genes are TRBV5-1 and TRBJ2-5; D might be TRBD1 (5 bases). Trimming stripped 4 bases from V and 5 bases from J, with 12 bases between. The CDR3 sequence is 13 residues long. The V gene's germline CDR1 is SGHRS and CDR2 YFSETQ. CDR3 residues: CASSRRQMETQYF. In DNA, the CDR3 is TGCGCCAGCAGCCGGCGACAGATGGAGACCCAGTACTTC. The whole variable domain, remainder taken from reference TRBV5-1 and TRBJ2-5, is KAGVTQTPRYLIKTRGQQVTLSCSPISGHRSVSWYQQTPGQGLQFLFEYFSETQRNKGNFPGRFSGRQFSNSRSEMNVSTLELGDSALYLCASSRRQMETQYFGPGTRLLVL.

This clone was detected only once. This CDR3 reads CASSRTENEKLFF. The CDR3 nucleotides read TGTGCCAGCTCACGGACAGAAAATGAAAAACTGTTTTTT. The V and J genes are TRBV18 and TRBJ1-4; tentatively, D is TRBD1 (6 bases). The CDR3 is 13 amino acids. Germline values: CDR1 KGHSH, CDR2 LQKENI. Trimming pared 4 bases from V and 5 bases from J, leaving 8 bases between.

This chain uses TRBV7-2 with TRBJ1-3; D call uncertain. The CDR3 loop spans 15 amino acids. Trimming pared 1 base from V and 3 bases from J, leaving 10 bases between. CDR1 is SGHTA and CDR2 is FQGNSA in the germline V gene. The CDR3, as DNA: TGTGCCAGCAGCTTAGAAACAGTTGGTGGAAACACCATATATTTT. This codes for CASSLETVGGNTIYF.

J is TRBJ2-7 and V is TRBV19, with TRBD2 matching 14 bases. The CDR3 extends over 17 amino acids. Germline V gene sequence: CDR1 LNHDA, CDR2 SQIVND (reference sequence). Losses at the gene ends were 1 base for V and 7 bases for J; bases not matched to a gene: 9. CDR3 region: CASSIVGLAGGPEEQYF. CDR3 in DNA: TGTGCCAGTAGTATAGTCGGACTAGCGGGAGGTCCGGAAGAGCAGTACTTC.